This TCR beta chain was documented in a study of CD8+ T cells in alopecia areata. In the study overall: Treated patients were dosed with oral tofacitinib, taking 5 to 10 mg twice daily.

This clone was counted only a few times. V lost 3 bases, J lost 7 bases, and 14 bases lay in between. The germline CDR1 and CDR2 sequences are SGHNT and YYREEE (reference sequence). The CDR3 is made up of 15 amino acids. cDNA prepared by RNA extraction and subsequent reverse transcription served as the template for sequencing. Here immunoSEQ multiplex PCR was the method, and the copy in TCRdb shows in-frame clones only, minus some. There are about 290,000 clones in the sample; more than 45% occur only once, and under 2% lies in the top ten. Treatment of the sample: oral pan-JAK inhibitor, 5-10 mg twice daily.

This sequence joins TRBV5-4 and TRBJ1-6; possible D gene TRBD1, 5 bases. The clonotype originates from a human donor with alopecia areata. The input for sequencing was CD4+ T cells sorted from blood, taken at week 24, from a patient treated with tofacitinib. The CDR3 loop reads CASSSLGVANSPLHF. CDR3 DNA sequence: TGTGCCAGCAGCTCTCTAGGGGTGGCGAATTCACCCCTCCACTTT.